This T cell receptor beta chain emerged from a study of T cells after yellow fever vaccination. Looking at the study overall: The authors sorted the EM, EMRA, CM and Tscm memory subsets using CD3, CD45RA, CCR7 and CD95. Low-cell-number fractions underwent preparation using SMART-Seq v4 Ultra Low Input. Overall study results and limits: It was the secondary response that reached its peak faster, day 5 versus 15, but it was weaker.

CDR1 DFQATT and CDR2 SNEGSKA come from the germline V gene (reference sequence). V lost 2 bases, J lost 5 bases, and 10 bases lay in between. This CDR3 is built from 12 residues. Making TCR cDNA involved 5'RACE template switching, which added UMIs and a universal primer site. TCRdb itself ran the 5' RACE reads through MiXCR, one entry per CDR3 protein. The table shows roughly 30,000 distinct CDR3 sequences, with under 12% occurring only once. This clonotype appeared many times. Sample: PBMCs, either bulk or a sorted T-cell subset (CD4+, CD8+, memory, or dextramer-sorted; not recorded which), taken approximately 16 days after the first yellow fever vaccination. V and J are TRBV20-1 and TRBJ2-7; D gene uncertain. This receptor was identified in a man between 18 and 29 years old who received the YFV17D yellow fever vaccine. The CDR3 coding sequence is TGCAGTGCTAGATCTGGTCTCCACGAGCAGTACTTC. Translated: CSARSGLHEQYF.